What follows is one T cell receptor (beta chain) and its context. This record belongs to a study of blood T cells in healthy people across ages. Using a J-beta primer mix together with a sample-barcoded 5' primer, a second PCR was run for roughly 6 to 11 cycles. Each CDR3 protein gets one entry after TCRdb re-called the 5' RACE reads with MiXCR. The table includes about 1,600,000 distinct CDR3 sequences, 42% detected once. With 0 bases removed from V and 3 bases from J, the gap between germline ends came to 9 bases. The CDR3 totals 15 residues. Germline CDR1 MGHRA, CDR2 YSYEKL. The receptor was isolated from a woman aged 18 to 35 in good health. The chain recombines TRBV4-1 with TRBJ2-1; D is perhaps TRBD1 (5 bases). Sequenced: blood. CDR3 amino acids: CASSQDFDSYNEQFF. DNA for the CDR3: TGCGCCAGCAGCCAAGATTTTGACAGCTACAATGAGCAGTTCTTC.